This TCR beta chain came from a study of blood T cell repertoires in COVID-19. In the study overall: From T cells, B-cell-depleted T cells, or PBMCs came the material, which was cDNA or gDNA.

Germline V gives CDR1 PRHDT, CDR2 FYEKMQ (reference sequence). Trimming at V came to 5 bases and at J to 5 bases, leaving 9 bases not matched to a gene. The CDR3 extends over 16 amino acids. In its sample, this clone was seen once. Authors' processing steps: Reference gene primer amplification yielded estimated nucleated cell counts. Only in-frame clones appear in the TCRdb table, and some are missing; sequencing was by immunoSEQ multiplex PCR. That table furnishes V, J and clone size, whereas the DNA furnished D and trimming. Here the sample spans almost 500,000 clones, 88% being singletons. Clinical histories supplied by participants themselves formed the basis of cohort assignment.

The specimen was PBMCs or T cells enriched from blood (not recorded which). The chain couples TRBV13 to TRBJ2-2; 9 nucleotides agree with TRBD1. This clonotype was obtained from a woman aged 55-69 years who had recovered from COVID-19. CDR3 DNA: TGTGCCAGCAGCCCAATAGGACAGGGGAGTACCGGGGAGCTGTTTTTT. This encodes CASSPIGQGSTGELFF.